A selection of T cell receptor beta chains follows, all from one sample in a study of blood T cell repertoires in COVID-19. Assay: immunoSEQ multiplex PCR; the TCRdb copy retains only in-frame clones and omits some. In the table there are a few hundred thousand clones, approximately 90% of which are singletons. Input material: PBMCs or T cells enriched from blood (not recorded which). These receptor sequences come from a man aged 30 to 39 who had recovered from COVID-19. The CDR3 runs from the conserved cysteine through the conserved F or W. D genes are given only for firm matches. Size values are once, few and many counts, or a class for expanded clones, and some rows have none.

J | D | size | V | CDR3 | DNA
TRBJ2-1 | TRBD2 | . | TRBV9 | CASSVASGSGEQFF | TGTGCCAGCAGTGTGGCTAGCGGGAGTGGAGAGCAGTTCTTC
TRBJ2-1 | TRBD2 | . | TRBV25-1 | CASRETGTSGNEQFF | TGTGCCAGCAGGGAGACCGGGACTAGCGGAAATGAGCAGTTCTTC
TRBJ2-7 | TRBD2 | . | TRBV11-3 | CASSRTSGRTGEQYF | TGTGCCAGCAGCCGTACTAGCGGGAGGACGGGGGAGCAGTACTTC
TRBJ1-2 | TRBD1 | . | TRBV2 | CASSEMAGGIYGYTF | TGTGCCAGCAGTGAGATGGCAGGGGGAATATATGGCTACACCTTC
TRBJ2-1 | TRBD2 | . | TRBV9 | CASSPRVAGDWVDEQFF | TGTGCCAGCAGCCCTCGGGTAGCGGGAGACTGGGTGGATGAGCAGTTCTTC
TRBJ2-1 | TRBD2 | . | TRBV9 | CASSHPLRGERSNEQFF | TGTGCCAGCAGCCATCCTCTGCGGGGGGAGAGGAGCAATGAGCAGTTCTTC
TRBJ1-5 | . | . | TRBV28 | CASSLYERINQPQHF | TGTGCCAGCAGTTTATATGAGAGAATCAATCAGCCCCAGCATTTT
TRBJ1-5 | . | . | TRBV6-5 | CASRPQPYSNQPQHF | TGTGCCAGCAGGCCACAGCCCTATAGCAATCAGCCCCAGCATTTT
TRBJ2-7 | TRBD2 | few | TRBV19 | CASSGTSGVTTYEQYF | TGTGCCAGTAGTGGGACTAGCGGGGTAACTACCTACGAGCAGTACTTC
TRBJ2-3 | . | . | TRBV14 | CASSQVGGLIVSTDTQYF | TGTGCCAGCAGCCAAGTCGGCGGGCTGATCGTTAGCACAGATACGCAGTATTTT
TRBJ2-7 | . | once | TRBV27 | CASSWDINSSYEQYF | TGTGCCAGCAGTTGGGACATTAATAGCTCCTACGAGCAGTACTTC
TRBJ2-7 | . | few | TRBV5-1 | CASSSGRRYEQYF | TGCGCCAGCAGCTCCGGACGGAGGTACGAGCAGTACTTC
TRBJ2-3 | TRBD2 | . | TRBV28 | CASSLGGRRDTQYF | TGTGCCAGCAGTTTAGGCGGGAGAAGGGATACGCAGTATTTT
TRBJ2-7 | TRBD2 | . | TRBV28 | CASKHVPSGTDEQYF | TGTGCCAGCAAACACGTGCCTAGCGGGACGGACGAGCAGTACTTC
TRBJ1-2 | . | . | TRBV3-1/TRBV3-2 | CASSQLQGHGYTF | TGTGCCAGCAGCCAACTCCAGGGTCATGGCTACACCTTC
TRBJ2-1 | TRBD2 | . | TRBV11-2 | CASSQPRGSGSLNEQFF | TGTGCCAGCAGTCAACCCAGGGGTAGCGGGAGTTTAAATGAGCAGTTCTTC
TRBJ1-1 | TRBD1 | . | TRBV27 | CASRSDRVGGNTEAFF | TGTGCCAGCAGATCCGACAGGGTGGGTGGGAACACTGAAGCTTTCTTT